These 17 T cell receptor beta chains were sequenced from one sample in a study of siplizumab effects on memory and regulatory T cells (dated by TCRdb to about 2019). Library construction relied on the immunoSEQ multiplex PCR assay. Sourced from immuneACCESS, this table was stored by TCRdb with only in-frame sequences that have V and J called. A share of the clones is absent; for the studies checked, an unresolved V gene accounts for under half, and the remainder has no known explanation. In this sample the table shows about 100,000 clones, around 92% of which occur a single time. The biggest ten clones account for 0.15% of the sample. Sequenced input: CD4+ T cells sorted from blood. These receptors were collected from a human donor in good health.

CDR3 in DNA: TGTGCCGCGAACGACAGGGGGGATTCACCCCTCCACTTT. Translating it yields CAANDRGDSPLHF. J is TRBJ1-6 and V is TRBV28; 9 bases agree with TRBD1. J lost 8 bases, V lost 11 bases, and 7 bases had no gene match. Germline CDR1 is MDHEN and CDR2 is SYDVKM. This CDR3 region has 13 residues.

The chain couples TRBV15 to TRBJ2-7; D is possibly TRBD1 (6 bases). The V end was cut by 1 base, the J end by 4 bases, with 17 bases between. CDR1 is LNHNV, CDR2 YYDKDF, per germline (reference sequence). CDR3 size: 16 residues. The CDR3 DNA sequence: TGTGCCACCAGCAGAGGTCTGGGGGCGGAACCATACGAGCAGTACTTC. Protein sequence: CATSRGLGAEPYEQYF.

V gene TRBV5-1 combines with J gene TRBJ2-3; 13 bases match TRBD2. Germline V gene lookup returns CDR1 SGHRS and CDR2 YFSETQ. This CDR3 is 19 amino acids long. Trimming cost V 4 bases and J 1 base; bases outside gene matches: 12. CDR3 in amino acids: CASSGGLAGWVGGTDTQYF. CDR3 bases: TGCGCCAGCAGCGGGGGACTAGCGGGATGGGTTGGAGGCACAGATACGCAGTATTTT.

V usage is TRBV5-1 and J usage is TRBJ2-7; 7 nucleotides agree with TRBD1. The CDR3 totals 13 residues. The junction had 6 bases not matched to a gene; V was cut back by 4 bases and J by 5 bases. Germline CDR1 and CDR2: SGHRS and YFSETQ. This CDR3 is CASSVDRVHEQYF. CDR3 DNA: TGCGCCAGCAGCGTAGACAGGGTCCACGAGCAGTACTTC.

The chain joins TRBV19 to TRBJ1-4; D is unresolved. This CDR3 contains 11 residues. V lost 10 bases to trimming and J lost 13 bases, with 16 bases between them. Germline CDR1 LNHDA, CDR2 SQIVND (reference sequence). As DNA, the CDR3 is TGTGCCACAGCTAGAGGCTTTGTACTGTTTTTT. Amino acid sequence: CATARGFVLFF.

The chain links TRBV4-3 to TRBJ2-3; 7 positions agree with TRBD1. The J segment lost 2 bases and the V segment lost 0 bases, leaving 5 bases of the junction unmatched. Looked up from germline, CDR1 is LGHNA and CDR2 is YSLEER. The CDR3 is made up of 16 amino acids. CDR3 DNA: TGCGCCAGCAGCCAAGACTACAGGGGCTACACAGATACGCAGTATTTT. Translation gives CASSQDYRGYTDTQYF.

The rearrangement uses TRBV5-1 and TRBJ2-3; 8 nucleotides align to TRBD2. The V gene's germline CDR1 is SGHRS and CDR2 YFSETQ. This CDR3 has 13 residues. J lost 0 bases, V lost 9 bases, and 3 bases had no gene match. The DNA for the CDR3 is TGCGCCACCGGGACTAGGAGCACAGATACGCAGTATTTT. This codes for CATGTRSTDTQYF.

The rearrangement uses TRBV28 and TRBJ2-3; D is uncertain. In germline, CDR1 is MDHEN, CDR2 SYDVKM. The V end was cut by 5 bases, the J end by 3 bases, with 12 bases between. The CDR3 loop spans 14 amino acids. CDR3 sequence (DNA): TGTGCCAGCAGTCCCACCGACTTAACAGATACGCAGTATTTT. Encoded protein: CASSPTDLTDTQYF.

As for this clone: Other DNA variants within this sample encode the same CDR3. The chain has TRBV5-1 and TRBJ1-5; D unresolved. This CDR3 is 13 amino acids long. CDR1 SGHRS and CDR2 YFSETQ come from the germline V gene. V shed 4 bases and J shed 1 base, with 6 bases lying between them. The CDR3 here is CASSPTSNQPQHF. In DNA form, the CDR3 reads TGCGCCAGCAGCCCTACGAGCAATCAGCCCCAGCATTTT.

The chain combines TRBV28 with TRBJ1-5; TRBD1 agrees at 8 bases. J gave up 2 bases and V 2 bases, and 5 bases lay outside the gene matches. The germline V gene has CDR1 MDHEN and CDR2 SYDVKM. The length of the CDR3 is 16 residues. The CDR3 DNA reads as TGTGCCAGCAGTTTAGTTCAGGGGGCTCGCAATCAGCCCCAGCATTTT. It translates to CASSLVQGARNQPQHF. The full variable domain, with the rest looked up from reference TRBV28 and TRBJ1-5, is DVKVTQSSRYLVKRTGEKVFLECVQDMDHENMFWYRQDPGLGLRLIYFSYDVKMKEKGDIPEGYSVSREKKERFSLILESASTNQTSMYLCASSLVQGARNQPQHFGDGTRLSIL.

This clone came up once. This chain joins TRBV29-1 and TRBJ2-7, with 8 nucleotides matching TRBD1. V trimming: 4 bases; J trimming: 7 bases; junction bases outside the gene matches: 9. Germline V gene data show CDR1 as SQVTM and CDR2 as ANQGSEA. CDR3 length equals 13 residues. The CDR3 region has the DNA TGCAGCGTTGTAGGGCAGGGGGCGGGAGAGCAGTACTTC. It encodes CSVVGQGAGEQYF.

This chain uses TRBV2 with TRBJ1-6; TRBD1 is a possible D gene (6 bases). This CDR3 has 13 residues. Germline values: CDR1 SNHLY, CDR2 FYNNEI. Trimming stripped 5 bases from V and 10 bases from J, with 12 bases between. The CDR3 region is CASSLQGSSPLHF. The CDR3 coding sequence is TGTGCCAGCAGTCTACAGGGTAGCTCACCCCTCCACTTT.

The table lists this clone with a count of one. V is TRBV4-1 and J is TRBJ2-6; D is possibly TRBD1 (5 bases). V lost 4 bases, J lost 4 bases, and 20 bases lay in between. In germline, CDR1 is MGHRA, CDR2 YSYEKL. This CDR3 has 18 residues. CDR3: CASSPDSPAVSGANVLTF. The CDR3 DNA sequence: TGCGCCAGCAGCCCAGACAGTCCCGCGGTATCCGGGGCCAACGTCCTGACTTTC.

This chain joins TRBV7-3 and TRBJ2-2, with D tentatively TRBD2 (6 bases). This CDR3 comprises 14 residues. The V end lost 5 bases, the J end lost 2 bases, and 9 bases lay between the germline ends. Germline V gene lookup returns CDR1 SGHTA and CDR2 FQGTGA. CDR3 region: CASSPDYNTGELFF. The CDR3 nucleotides read TGTGCCAGCAGCCCGGACTATAACACCGGGGAGCTGTTTTTT.

V is TRBV7-3 and J is TRBJ1-1, with D perhaps matching TRBD1 (5 bases). Germline V gene sequence: CDR1 SGHTA, CDR2 FQGTGA. This CDR3 is 12 amino acids long. V lost 5 bases and J lost 5, with 9 bases in between. CDR3 region: CASSLGTTEAFF. For the CDR3, the DNA is TGTGCCAGCAGCCTCGGGACGACTGAAGCTTTCTTT.

J is TRBJ2-1 and V is TRBV5-5; TRBD1 matches at 9 bases. Germline V gives CDR1 SGHKS, CDR2 YYEKEE (reference sequence). V trimming: 3 bases; J trimming: 9 bases; junction bases outside the gene matches: 13. The CDR3 is made up of 16 amino acids. The CDR3 nucleotides read TGTGCCAGCAGCTCCTCCGGGACAGGGAGGCTCAGTGAGCAGTTCTTC. Translating it yields CASSSSGTGRLSEQFF.

This clone came up once. V is TRBV7-2 and J is TRBJ1-2; D is undetermined. Germline V lookup: CDR1 SGHTA, CDR2 FQGNSA. V was shortened by 5 bases and J by 7 bases, with 20 bases between the two germline ends. CDR3 size: 15 residues. The CDR3, as DNA: TGTGCCAGCAGCATCGCAGGAGGCGGCGTAGGTGGCTACACCTTC. Amino acids: CASSIAGGGVGGYTF.